Below are 13 T cell receptor beta chains sequenced from a single sample in a study of technical replicates of blood from a handful of donors. Sequencing was performed with immunoSEQ multiplex PCR; in TCRdb, only in-frame clones are kept and a portion is missing. The table records roughly 15,000 clones, about four fifths of them present only once. Sequences were obtained from PBMCs. The receptors were gathered from a human donor in good health.

V and J are TRBV27 and TRBJ2-7; possibly TRBD2 for D (5 bases). The CDR3 extends over 14 amino acids. The germline V and J ends were trimmed by 2 bases and 0 bases, with 8 bases remaining between them. Germline V lookup: CDR1 MNHEY, CDR2 SMNVEV (reference sequence). The CDR3 loop reads CASSLGGSSYEQYF. DNA of the CDR3: TGTGCCAGCAGTTTAGGTGGGAGCTCCTACGAGCAGTACTTC.

This clone was picked up a small number of times. The gene calls are TRBV6-1 and TRBJ2-7, with D hard to call. V lost 2 bases and J 7 bases, leaving 12 bases between the germline ends. This CDR3 region has 13 residues. CDR1 MNHNS and CDR2 SASEGT come from the germline V gene. The CDR3 sequence: CASSENLGWEQYF. The CDR3 DNA is TGTGCCAGCAGTGAAAATCTTGGCTGGGAGCAGTACTTC.

This rearrangement joins TRBV4-1 to TRBJ1-1; weak D call: TRBD1 (6 bases). Germline CDR1 reads MGHRA; CDR2 reads YSYEKL. V was clipped by 4 bases and J by 1 base, with 28 bases between them. The length of the CDR3 is 20 residues. The CDR3 nucleotides are TGCGCCAGCAGCCCGACCCTACCTGGACAGCCAGTTAGAAGGAACACTGAAGCTTTCTTT. Amino acid sequence: CASSPTLPGQPVRRNTEAFF.

There are a few counts of this clone. The rearrangement links TRBV7-9 to TRBJ1-1; 8 bases agree with TRBD1. The trim removed 5 bases at V and 4 bases at J, leaving 6 bases unmatched. The CDR3 covers 14 residues. CDR1 and CDR2 from the germline V gene are SEHNR and FQNEAQ (reference sequence). The CDR3 loop reads CASSRGQGGTEAFF. The CDR3 region has the DNA TGTGCCAGCAGCCGCGGACAGGGCGGCACTGAAGCTTTCTTT.

The rearrangement links TRBV7-7 to TRBJ2-5; a possible D gene is TRBD1 (5 bases). From germline, CDR1 is SSHAT and CDR2 FNYEAQ (reference sequence). The V end was cut by 4 bases, the J end by 10 bases, with 34 bases between. There are 19 residues in the CDR3. This CDR3 is CASSSETDSYGRPAFGQYF. The CDR3 coding sequence is TGTGCCAGCAGCTCAGAAACCGACAGCTATGGTAGGCCCGCTTTTGGCCAGTACTTC. The entire variable domain, with the rest obtained from reference TRBV7-7 and TRBJ2-5, is as follows: GAGVSQSPRYKVTKRGQDVTLRCDPISSHATLYWYQQALGQGPEFLTYFNYEAQPDKSGLPSDRFSAERPEGSISTLTIQRTEQRDSAMYRCASSSETDSYGRPAFGQYFGPGTRLLVL.

V is TRBV5-1 and J is TRBJ1-1; weak D call: TRBD1 (5 bases). The CDR3 covers 14 residues. Trimming removed 2 bases at V and 5 bases at J, with 13 bases between. Germline V gives CDR1 SGHRS, CDR2 YFSETQ. Written as DNA, the CDR3 is TGCGCCAGCAGCTTTGGCGGGGGGAGGACTGAAGCTTTCTTT. Protein sequence: CASSFGGGRTEAFF.

The chain has TRBV5-4 and TRBJ2-2; D might be TRBD2 (7 bases). The V and J ends lost 0 bases and 6 bases respectively, with 12 bases between them. This CDR3 is 15 amino acids long. Germline lookup yields CDR1 SGHNT and CDR2 YYREEE (reference sequence). The CDR3 coding sequence is TGTGCCAGCAGCTTGGCCGGGGGGCAGGCCGGGGAGCTGTTTTTT. It translates to CASSLAGGQAGELFF. The full variable domain, in which reference TRBV5-4 and TRBJ2-2 provide the parts outside the CDR3, is ETGVTQSPTHLIKTRGQQVTLRCSSQSGHNTVSWYQQALGQGPQFIFQYYREEENGRGNFPPRFSGLQFPNYSSELNVNALELDDSALYLCASSLAGGQAGELFFGEGSRLTVL.

This clone has a handful of counts. The genes are TRBV2 and TRBJ2-7; D gene ambiguous. CDR1 and CDR2 from the germline V gene are SNHLY and FYNNEI. This CDR3 has 14 amino acids. Between the trimmed V and J ends, which lost 7 bases and 0 bases, there was a span of 13 bases. In nucleotides, the CDR3 is TGTGCCAGCACTCTCCAGGAAATCTCCTACGAGCAGTACTTC. Amino acid sequence: CASTLQEISYEQYF.

This chain joins TRBV15 and TRBJ2-7; tentatively, D is TRBD1 (5 bases). Germline loops: CDR1 LNHNV, CDR2 YYDKDF (reference sequence). This CDR3 is built from 15 residues. V was clipped by 0 bases and J by 4 bases, with 13 bases between them. The CDR3 sequence: CATSRDSSSGYEQYF. In DNA form, the CDR3 reads TGTGCCACCAGCAGAGATTCCTCTTCAGGGTACGAGCAGTACTTC. The whole variable domain, filled in from reference TRBV15 and TRBJ2-7, reads DAMVIQNPRYQVTQFGKPVTLSCSQTLNHNVMYWYQQKSSQAPKLLFHYYDKDFNNEADTPDNFQSRRPNTSFCFLDIRSPGLGDTAMYLCATSRDSSSGYEQYFGPGTRLTVT.

The chain recombines TRBV30 with TRBJ1-3; possibly TRBD1 for D (6 bases). CDR3 length equals 13 residues. Trimming pared 3 bases from V and 1 base from J, leaving 7 bases between. The germline gives CDR1 GTSNPN, CDR2 SVGIG (reference sequence). CDR3 in amino acids: CAWSRGSGNTIYF. CDR3 DNA: TGTGCCTGGAGCAGGGGTTCTGGAAACACCATATATTTT.

The chain joins TRBV15 to TRBJ2-1, with 10 bases identical to TRBD2. The germline V gene encodes CDR1 LNHNV and CDR2 YYDKDF (reference sequence). This CDR3 has 17 amino acids. Trimming at V came to 3 bases and at J to 9 bases, leaving 14 bases not matched to a gene. Written as DNA, the CDR3 is TGTGCCACCAGCAGTTCTATCGGGGCTAGCGGGAGTGGTGAGCAGTTCTTC. It translates to CATSSSIGASGSGEQFF.

V and J are TRBV5-1 and TRBJ2-1, with 8 bases lining up with TRBD2. This CDR3 contains 16 residues. Per the germline V gene, CDR1 is SGHRS and CDR2 is YFSETQ. The V and J ends lost 0 bases and 5 bases, in that order; junction bases with no gene match: 7. CDR3 sequence (DNA): TGCGCCAGCAGCTTGGCCATAAGCGGGAGAAACAATGAGCAGTTCTTC. This encodes CASSLAISGRNNEQFF.

This chain links TRBV11-1 with TRBJ1-1; 8 nucleotides line up with TRBD1. After removal of 5 bases from V and 0 bases from J, the junction contained 11 bases not matched to a gene. Germline V CDR1 and CDR2: SGHAT, FQDESV (reference sequence). CDR3 length: 17 amino acids. The CDR3 spells CASSRTGTVAMNTEAFF. The DNA of the CDR3 is TGTGCCAGCAGCCGGACAGGGACTGTCGCGATGAACACTGAAGCTTTCTTT.